This T cell receptor beta chain was recorded in a study of shared T cell receptors in the human thymus. To note about this clone: Additional DNA sequences in this sample encode the identical CDR3.

Data came from immunoSEQ multiplex PCR; TCRdb stores just in-frame clones and leaves some out. The profile covers roughly 700,000 clones, with 88% appearing a single time and 0.008% to 0.011% taken by the ten largest. This same sample was also part of a study on human thymus T cells. In that study: Infants, healthy and Finnish, who were having corrective surgery for congenital heart defects served as donors. Thymus tissue was removed during corrective cardiac surgery. In thymic and blood repertoires alike, V and J usage looked biased. Related studies found that unrelated individuals share highly overlapping thymic repertoires.

This receptor was taken from a boy under two years old with a congenital heart defect. Sequenced sample: thymocytes.

The CDR3 nucleotides are TGTGCCAGCAGTAGGGGACAGGGGGTCTACGAGCAGTACTTC. Amino acid sequence: CASSRGQGVYEQYF. The chain joins TRBV28 to TRBJ2-7; 11 nucleotides line up with TRBD1. This CDR3 spans 14 amino acids. Trimming removed 5 bases from V and 3 bases from J; junction bases left unmatched: 3. Looked up from germline, CDR1 is MDHEN and CDR2 is SYDVKM.